This T cell receptor (beta chain) was recovered during a study of T cells in localized non-small cell lung cancer. CDR1 is MNHGY, CDR2 SAAAGT, per germline. This CDR3 contains 17 residues. Sequencing used immunoSEQ multiplex PCR; TCRdb keeps in-frame clones, though not all of them. Among 900 to 1,300 clones listed, about 25% were seen once. About this clone: The germline gene is not matched at one end of the junction; a read error may be the cause.

The clonotype originates from a man aged 40-75 years with stage III lung adenocarcinoma. The chain combines TRBV6-8 with TRBJ2-3, with TRBD2 matching 7 bases. The sample here was normal lung tissue next to the tumor, taken before any cancer treatment. CDR3 sequence reads: CASSDSSGGTSTDTQYF. The CDR3, as DNA: TGTGCCAGCAGTGACTCTAGCGGAGGTACTAGCACAGATACGCAGTATTTT.